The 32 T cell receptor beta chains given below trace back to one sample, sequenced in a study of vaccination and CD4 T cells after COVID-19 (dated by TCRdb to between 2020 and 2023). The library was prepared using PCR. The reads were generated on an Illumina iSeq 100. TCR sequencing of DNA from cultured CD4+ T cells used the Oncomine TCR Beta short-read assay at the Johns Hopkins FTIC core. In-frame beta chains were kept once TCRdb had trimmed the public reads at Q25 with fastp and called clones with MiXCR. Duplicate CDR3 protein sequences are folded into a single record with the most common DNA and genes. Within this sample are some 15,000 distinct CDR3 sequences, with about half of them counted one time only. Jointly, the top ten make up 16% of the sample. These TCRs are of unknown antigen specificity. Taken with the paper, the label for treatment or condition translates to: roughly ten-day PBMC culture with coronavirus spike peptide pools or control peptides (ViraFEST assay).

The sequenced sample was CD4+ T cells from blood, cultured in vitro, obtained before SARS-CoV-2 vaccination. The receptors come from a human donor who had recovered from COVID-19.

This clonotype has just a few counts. In DNA, the CDR3 is TGTGCCAGCGGGACCCTTCTAGCGGGACTAAGGAATGAGCAGTTCTTC. Protein product: CASGTLLAGLRNEQFF. The J gene is TRBJ2-1, the V gene TRBV27; TRBD2 aligns across 9 bases. CDR1 is MNHEY and CDR2 is SMNVEV in the germline V gene (reference sequence). The CDR3 extends over 16 amino acids. With 8 bases clipped from V and 7 bases from J, the junction kept 15 bases outside the gene matches.

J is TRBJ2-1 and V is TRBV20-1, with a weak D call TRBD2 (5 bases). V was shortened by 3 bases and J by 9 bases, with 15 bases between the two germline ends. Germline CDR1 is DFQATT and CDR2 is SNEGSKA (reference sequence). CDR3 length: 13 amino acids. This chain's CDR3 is CSASGIWAGEQFF. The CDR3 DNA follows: TGCAGTGCTAGTGGTATATGGGCGGGTGAGCAGTTCTTC.

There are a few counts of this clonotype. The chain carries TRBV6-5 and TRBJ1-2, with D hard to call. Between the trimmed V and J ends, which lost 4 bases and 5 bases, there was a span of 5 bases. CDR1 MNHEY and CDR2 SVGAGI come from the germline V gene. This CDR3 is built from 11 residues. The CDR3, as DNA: TGTGCCAGCAGTTCTGGATATGGCTACACCTTC. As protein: CASSSGYGYTF.

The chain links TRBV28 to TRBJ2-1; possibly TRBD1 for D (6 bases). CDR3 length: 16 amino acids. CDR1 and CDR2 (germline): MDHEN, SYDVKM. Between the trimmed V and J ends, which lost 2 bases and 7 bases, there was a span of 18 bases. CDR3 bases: TGTGCCAGCAGTTTAGCTGCGATCCAAGGGGGTAATGAGCAGTTCTTC. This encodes CASSLAAIQGGNEQFF.

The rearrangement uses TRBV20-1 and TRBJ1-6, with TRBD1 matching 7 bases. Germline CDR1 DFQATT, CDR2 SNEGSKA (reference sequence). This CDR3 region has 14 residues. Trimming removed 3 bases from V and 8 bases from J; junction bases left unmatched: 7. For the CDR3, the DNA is TGCAGTGCTAGGACAGGGAGAATTTATTCACCCCTCCACTTT. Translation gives CSARTGRIYSPLHF.

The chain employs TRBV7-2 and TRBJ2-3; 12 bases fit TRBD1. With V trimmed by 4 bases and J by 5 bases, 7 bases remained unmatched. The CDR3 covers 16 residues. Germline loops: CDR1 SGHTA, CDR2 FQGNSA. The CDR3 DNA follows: TGTGCCAGCAGCTCATCCGGGACAGGGGGCGGAGATACGCAGTATTTT. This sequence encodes CASSSSGTGGGDTQYF.

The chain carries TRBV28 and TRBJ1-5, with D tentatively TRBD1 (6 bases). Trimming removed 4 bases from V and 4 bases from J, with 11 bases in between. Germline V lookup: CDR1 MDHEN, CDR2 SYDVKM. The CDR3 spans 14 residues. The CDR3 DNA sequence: TGTGCCAGCAGTTCAGGGGAACGGAATCAGCCCCAGCATTTT. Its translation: CASSSGERNQPQHF.

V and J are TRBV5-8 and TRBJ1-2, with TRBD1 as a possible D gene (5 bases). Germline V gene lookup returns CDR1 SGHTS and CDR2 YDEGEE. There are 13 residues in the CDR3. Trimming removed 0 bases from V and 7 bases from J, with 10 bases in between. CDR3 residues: CASSLEGARGYTF. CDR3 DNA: TGTGCCAGCAGCTTGGAAGGGGCTCGTGGCTACACCTTC.

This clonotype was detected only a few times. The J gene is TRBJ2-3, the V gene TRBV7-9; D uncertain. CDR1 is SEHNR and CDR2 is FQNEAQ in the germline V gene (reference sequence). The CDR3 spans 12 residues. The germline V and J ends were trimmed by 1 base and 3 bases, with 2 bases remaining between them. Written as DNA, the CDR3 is TGTGCCAGCAGCTTAGGTACAGATACGCAGTATTTT. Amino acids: CASSLGTDTQYF.

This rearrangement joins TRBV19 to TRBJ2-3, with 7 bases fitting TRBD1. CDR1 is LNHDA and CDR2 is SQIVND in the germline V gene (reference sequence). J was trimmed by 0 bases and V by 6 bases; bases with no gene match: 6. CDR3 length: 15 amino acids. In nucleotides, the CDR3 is TGTGCCAGTAGACGACAGGGCAGTAGCACAGATACGCAGTATTTT. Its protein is CASRRQGSSTDTQYF.

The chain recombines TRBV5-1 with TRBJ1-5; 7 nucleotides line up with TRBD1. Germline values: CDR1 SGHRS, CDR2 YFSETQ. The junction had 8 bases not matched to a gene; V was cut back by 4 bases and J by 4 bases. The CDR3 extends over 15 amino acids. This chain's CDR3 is CASSANRGGNQPQHF. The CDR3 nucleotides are TGCGCCAGCAGCGCAAACAGGGGCGGTAATCAGCCCCAGCATTTT.

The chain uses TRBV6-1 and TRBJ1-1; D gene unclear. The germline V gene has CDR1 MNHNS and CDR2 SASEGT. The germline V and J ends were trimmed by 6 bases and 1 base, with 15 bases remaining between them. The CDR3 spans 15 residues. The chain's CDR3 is CASSRPTTANTEAFF. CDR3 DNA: TGTGCCAGCAGCCGTCCGACTACAGCGAACACTGAAGCTTTCTTT.

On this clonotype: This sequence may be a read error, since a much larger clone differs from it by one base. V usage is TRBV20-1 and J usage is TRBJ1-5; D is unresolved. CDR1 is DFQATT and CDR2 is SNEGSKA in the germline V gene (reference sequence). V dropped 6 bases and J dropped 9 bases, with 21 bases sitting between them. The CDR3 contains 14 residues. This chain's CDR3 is CSAQASGQYRPQHF. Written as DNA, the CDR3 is TGCAGTGCCCAAGCCTCGGGTCAATATCGGCCCCAGCATTTT.

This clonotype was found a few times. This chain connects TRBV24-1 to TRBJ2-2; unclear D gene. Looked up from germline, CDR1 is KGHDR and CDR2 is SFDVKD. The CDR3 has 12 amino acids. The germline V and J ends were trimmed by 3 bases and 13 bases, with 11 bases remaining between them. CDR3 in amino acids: CATSDGPDRLFF. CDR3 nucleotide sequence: TGTGCCACCAGTGATGGCCCGGATAGGCTGTTTTTT.

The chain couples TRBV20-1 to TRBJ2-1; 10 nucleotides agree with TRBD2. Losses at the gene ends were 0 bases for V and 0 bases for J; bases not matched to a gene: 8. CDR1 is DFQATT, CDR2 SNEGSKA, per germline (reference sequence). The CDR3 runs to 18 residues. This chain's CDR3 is CSARDHGLAVSSYNEQFF. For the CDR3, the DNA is TGCAGTGCTAGAGATCACGGACTAGCGGTTAGCTCCTACAATGAGCAGTTCTTC.

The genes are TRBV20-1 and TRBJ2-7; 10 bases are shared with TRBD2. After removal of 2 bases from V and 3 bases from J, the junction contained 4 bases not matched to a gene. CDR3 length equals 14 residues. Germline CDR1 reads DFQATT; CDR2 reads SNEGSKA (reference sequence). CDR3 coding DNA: TGCAGTGCTAGAATAGCGGGAGGACACTACGAGCAGTACTTC. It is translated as CSARIAGGHYEQYF.

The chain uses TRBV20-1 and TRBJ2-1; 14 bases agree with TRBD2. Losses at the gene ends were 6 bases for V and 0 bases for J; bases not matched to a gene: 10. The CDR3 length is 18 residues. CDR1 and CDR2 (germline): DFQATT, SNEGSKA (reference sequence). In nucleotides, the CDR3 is TGCAGTGCCCCAAGGACTAGCGGGAGGCTTAGCTCCTACAATGAGCAGTTCTTC. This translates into CSAPRTSGRLSSYNEQFF.

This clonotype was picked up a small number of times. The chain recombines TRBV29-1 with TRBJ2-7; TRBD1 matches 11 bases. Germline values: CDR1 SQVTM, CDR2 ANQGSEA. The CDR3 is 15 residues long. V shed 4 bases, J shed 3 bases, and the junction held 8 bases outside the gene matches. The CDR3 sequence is CSVVGTGGLSYEQYF. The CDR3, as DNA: TGCAGCGTTGTTGGGACAGGGGGATTAAGCTACGAGCAGTACTTC.

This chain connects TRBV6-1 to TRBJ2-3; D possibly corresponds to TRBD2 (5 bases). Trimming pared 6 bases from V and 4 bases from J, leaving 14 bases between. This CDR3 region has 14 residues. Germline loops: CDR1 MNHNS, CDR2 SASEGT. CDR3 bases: TGTGCCAGCAGCTCGCCGGACTGGTCAGATACGCAGTATTTT. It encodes CASSSPDWSDTQYF.

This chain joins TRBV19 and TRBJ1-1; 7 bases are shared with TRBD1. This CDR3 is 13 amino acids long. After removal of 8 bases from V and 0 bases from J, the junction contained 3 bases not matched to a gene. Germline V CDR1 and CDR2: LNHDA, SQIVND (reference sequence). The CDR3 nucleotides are TGTGCCAGTCGGGACAGTATGAACACTGAAGCTTTCTTT. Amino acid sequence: CASRDSMNTEAFF.

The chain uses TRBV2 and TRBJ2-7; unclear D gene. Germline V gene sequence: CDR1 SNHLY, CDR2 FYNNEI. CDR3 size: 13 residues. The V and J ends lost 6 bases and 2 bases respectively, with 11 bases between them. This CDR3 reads CASSGRPPYEQYF. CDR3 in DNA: TGTGCCAGCAGCGGCAGGCCCCCCTACGAGCAGTACTTC.

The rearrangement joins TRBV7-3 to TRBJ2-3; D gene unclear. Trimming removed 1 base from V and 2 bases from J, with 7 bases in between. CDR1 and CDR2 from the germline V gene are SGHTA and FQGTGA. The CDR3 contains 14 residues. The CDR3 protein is CASSLIPDTDTQYF. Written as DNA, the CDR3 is TGTGCCAGCAGCTTAATCCCCGACACAGATACGCAGTATTTT.

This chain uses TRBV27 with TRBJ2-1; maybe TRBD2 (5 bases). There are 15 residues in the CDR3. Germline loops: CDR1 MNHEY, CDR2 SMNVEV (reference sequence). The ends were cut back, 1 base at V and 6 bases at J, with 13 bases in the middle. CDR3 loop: CASSLFVGEGNEQFF. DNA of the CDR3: TGTGCCAGCAGTTTATTCGTGGGAGAGGGCAATGAGCAGTTCTTC.

This chain's CDR3 is CASTLLAGPYNEQFF. The DNA for the CDR3 is TGTGCCAGCACCCTACTAGCGGGACCCTACAATGAGCAGTTCTTC. This rearrangement joins TRBV2 to TRBJ2-1, with 10 positions matching TRBD2. This CDR3 is built from 15 residues. CDR1 and CDR2 from the germline V gene are SNHLY and FYNNEI. With 7 bases clipped from V and 2 bases from J, the junction kept 5 bases outside the gene matches.

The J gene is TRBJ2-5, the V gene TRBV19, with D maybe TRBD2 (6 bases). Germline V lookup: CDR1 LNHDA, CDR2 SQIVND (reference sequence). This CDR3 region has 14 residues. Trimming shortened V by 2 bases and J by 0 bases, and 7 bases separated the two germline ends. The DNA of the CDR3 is TGTGCCAGTAGTATATTAGCGGACCAAGAGACCCAGTACTTC. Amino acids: CASSILADQETQYF.

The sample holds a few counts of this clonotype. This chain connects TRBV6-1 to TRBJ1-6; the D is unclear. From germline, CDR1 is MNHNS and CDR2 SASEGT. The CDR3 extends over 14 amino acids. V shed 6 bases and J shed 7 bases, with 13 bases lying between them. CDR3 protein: CASSNFRENSPLHF. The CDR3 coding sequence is TGTGCCAGCAGCAACTTCAGAGAAAATTCACCCCTCCACTTT.

The DNA of the CDR3 is TGTGCCAGCAGCTTAGAAGAGGGTCTCTCTGAAAAACTGTTTTTT. Translating gives CASSLEEGLSEKLFF. The V and J genes are TRBV7-8 and TRBJ1-4; D gene uncertain. The CDR3 is 15 amino acids. V lost 1 base and J lost 7, with 13 bases in between. Looked up from germline, CDR1 is SGHVS and CDR2 is FQNEAQ.

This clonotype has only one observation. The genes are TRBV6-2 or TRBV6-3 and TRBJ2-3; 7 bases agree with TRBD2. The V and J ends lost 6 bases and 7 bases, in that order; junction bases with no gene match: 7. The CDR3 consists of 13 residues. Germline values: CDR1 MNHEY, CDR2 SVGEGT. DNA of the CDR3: TGTGCCAGCAGGAGGACTAGTTACCATACGCAGTATTTT. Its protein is CASRRTSYHTQYF.

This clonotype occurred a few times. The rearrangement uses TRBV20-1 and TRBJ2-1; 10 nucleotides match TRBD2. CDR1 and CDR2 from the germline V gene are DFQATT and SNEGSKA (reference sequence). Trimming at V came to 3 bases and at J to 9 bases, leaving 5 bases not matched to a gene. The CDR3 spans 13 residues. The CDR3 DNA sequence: TGCAGTGCTAGCTCGCTAGCGGGAGTTGAGCAGTTCTTC. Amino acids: CSASSLAGVEQFF.

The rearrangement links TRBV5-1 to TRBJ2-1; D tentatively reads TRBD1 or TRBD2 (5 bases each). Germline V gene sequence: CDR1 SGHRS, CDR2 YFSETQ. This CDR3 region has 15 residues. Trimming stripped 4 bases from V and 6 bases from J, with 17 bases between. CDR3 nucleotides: TGCGCCAGCAGCCTGAGGGGCGACAGAATCAATGAGCAGTTCTTC. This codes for CASSLRGDRINEQFF.

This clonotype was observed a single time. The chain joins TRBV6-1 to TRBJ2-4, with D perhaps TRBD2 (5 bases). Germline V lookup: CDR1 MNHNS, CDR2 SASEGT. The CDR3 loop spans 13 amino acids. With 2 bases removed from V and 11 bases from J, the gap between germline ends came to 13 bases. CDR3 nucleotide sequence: TGTGCCAGCAGTGAACACCCAAAGGACTTTCAGTACTTC. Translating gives CASSEHPKDFQYF.

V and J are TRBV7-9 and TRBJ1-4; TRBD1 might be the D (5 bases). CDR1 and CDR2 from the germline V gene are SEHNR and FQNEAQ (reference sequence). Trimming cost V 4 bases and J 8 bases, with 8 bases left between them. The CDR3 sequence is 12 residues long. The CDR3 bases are TGTGCCAGCAGCTCCCAGGGCGAAAAACTGTTTTTT. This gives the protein CASSSQGEKLFF.